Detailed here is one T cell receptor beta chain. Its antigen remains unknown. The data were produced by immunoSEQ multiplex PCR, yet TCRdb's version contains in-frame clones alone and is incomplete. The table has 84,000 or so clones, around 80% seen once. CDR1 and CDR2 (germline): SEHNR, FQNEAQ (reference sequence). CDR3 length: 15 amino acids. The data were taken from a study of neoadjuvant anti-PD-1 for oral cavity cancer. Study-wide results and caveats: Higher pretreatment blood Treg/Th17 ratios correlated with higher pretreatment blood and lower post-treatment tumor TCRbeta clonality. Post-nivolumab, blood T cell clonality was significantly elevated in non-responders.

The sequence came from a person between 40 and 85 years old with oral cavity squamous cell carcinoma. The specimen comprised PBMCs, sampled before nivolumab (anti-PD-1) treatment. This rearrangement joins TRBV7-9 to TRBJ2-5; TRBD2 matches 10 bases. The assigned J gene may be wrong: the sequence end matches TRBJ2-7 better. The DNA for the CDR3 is TGTGCCAGCAGCTTACGCTTAGCGGGAGGCTACGAGCAGTACTTC. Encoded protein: CASSLRLAGGYEQYF.